The subject of this entry is one TCR beta chain. The sample is drawn from a study of blood T cells in healthy people across ages. The CDR3 contains 18 residues. V was pared by 0 bases and J by 1 base, with 13 bases between. Per the germline V gene, CDR1 is LGHNA and CDR2 is YNFKEQ. Together with a sample-barcoded 5' primer, a J-beta primer mix was included in a second PCR lasting roughly 6 to 12 cycles. TCRdb re-derived calls from the 5' RACE reads in MiXCR, one entry per CDR3 protein. The repertoire has about 1.8 million distinct CDR3 sequences, roughly 50% of them found once; the top ten carry 2.1%. Donor samples were obtained from healthy Caucasian individuals from Russia, aged about 6 to 95. Investigators took around 10 milliliters of peripheral blood from every donor.

V usage is TRBV4-2 and J usage is TRBJ1-6; D call uncertain. The source material was blood. The TCR comes from a middle-aged woman in good health. For the CDR3, the DNA is TGTGCCAGCAGCCAAGATGAGGGTCCTAGTTCCTATAATTCACCCCTCCACTTT. This sequence encodes CASSQDEGPSSYNSPLHF.